The 27 T cell receptor beta chains presented below share a single source sample, sequenced in a study of identical twins (dated by TCRdb to 2016 to 2017). The library was prepared using 5' RACE. Sequenced on an Illumina HiSeq 2000. The public reads were run again by TCRdb, first through fastp at Q25 and then through MiXCR, and only productive beta chains were kept. Duplicate CDR3 protein sequences are folded into a single record with the most common DNA and genes. The sample table contains some 500,000 distinct CDR3 sequences; only one count was recorded for around an eighth of them. 0.98% of the sample rests with the top ten. The same sample was also used in a study of yellow fever vaccine responses in identical twins.

Material for sequencing was CD4+ T cells sorted from blood. The receptors were gathered from a woman aged 18 to 35 in good health.

J is TRBJ2-6 and V is TRBV20-1; D gene uncertain. V lost 6 bases to trimming and J lost 4 bases, with 13 bases between them. Germline V gene sequence: CDR1 DFQATT, CDR2 SNEGSKA (reference sequence). This CDR3 has 14 residues. CDR3 protein: CSAQSGRGANVLTF. DNA of the CDR3: TGCAGTGCCCAATCCGGGCGCGGGGCCAACGTCCTGACTTTC.

DNA of the CDR3: TGCAGTGCTCGTAGGGACACCAACACTGAAGCTTTCTTT. It yields the protein CSARRDTNTEAFF. V gene TRBV20-1 combines with J gene TRBJ1-1; a possible D gene is TRBD1 (6 bases). This CDR3 spans 13 amino acids. Trimming removed 5 bases from V and 2 bases from J, with 12 bases in between. From germline, CDR1 is DFQATT and CDR2 SNEGSKA (reference sequence).

The rearrangement joins TRBV19 to TRBJ1-5, with 12 bases identical to TRBD1. CDR3 length: 16 amino acids. The V and J ends lost 3 bases and 3 bases, in that order; junction bases with no gene match: 3. Germline values: CDR1 LNHDA, CDR2 SQIVND (reference sequence). The CDR3, as DNA: TGTGCCAGTAGTATGGGACAGGGGGCGGACAATCAGCCCCAGCATTTT. This encodes CASSMGQGADNQPQHF. Supplemented by reference TRBV19 and TRBJ1-5, the full variable domain reads DGGITQSPKYLFRKEGQNVTLSCEQNLNHDAMYWYRQDPGQGLRLIYYSQIVNDFQKGDIAEGYSVSREKKESFPLTVTSAQKNPTAFYLCASSMGQGADNQPQHFGDGTRLSIL.

This clonotype came up many times. The CDR3 DNA follows: TGCGCAGGCCTCGGCACAGATACGCAGTATTTT. Encoded protein: CAGLGTDTQYF. J is TRBJ2-3 and V is TRBV20-1; no firm D call. Per germline, CDR1 DFQATT and CDR2 SNEGSKA (reference sequence). The CDR3 covers 11 residues.

The table lists this clonotype with many counts. V is TRBV5-1 and J is TRBJ2-5; D ambiguous. The V end lost 1 base, the J end lost 5 bases, and 6 bases lay between the germline ends. Germline V gene sequence: CDR1 SGHRS, CDR2 YFSETQ. This CDR3 has 12 residues. CDR3 sequence: CASSLYRETQYF. In nucleotides, the CDR3 is TGCGCCAGCAGCTTGTACCGGGAGACCCAGTACTTC.

The genes are TRBV9 and TRBJ2-5, with TRBD1 matching over 8 bases. Looked up from germline, CDR1 is SGDLS and CDR2 is YYNGEE. Germline trimming cut 0 bases from V and 1 base from J; bases unmatched to any gene: 5. This CDR3 is built from 16 residues. Written as DNA, the CDR3 is TGTGCCAGCAGCGTAGTCTCTGGACAGGGCCAAGAGACCCAGTACTTC. This gives the protein CASSVVSGQGQETQYF.

J is TRBJ1-4 and V is TRBV2, with D tentatively TRBD1 (5 bases). Trimming pared 6 bases from V and 6 bases from J, leaving 11 bases between. Per the germline V gene, CDR1 is SNHLY and CDR2 is FYNNEI. The CDR3 covers 13 residues. This chain's CDR3 is CASSPGVYEKLFF. CDR3 DNA: TGTGCCAGCAGCCCGGGGGTCTATGAAAAACTGTTTTTT.

There are a few counts of this clonotype. The chain has TRBV25-1 and TRBJ1-1; D is unclear. The CDR3 has 13 residues. From germline, CDR1 is MGHDK and CDR2 SYGVNS. The V and J ends lost 5 bases and 3 bases respectively, with 10 bases between them. In DNA, the CDR3 is TGTGCCAGCAGTCTCGACTCGGACACTGAAGCTTTCTTT. Its protein product is CASSLDSDTEAFF.

The chain recombines TRBV5-1 with TRBJ2-5; 14 positions match TRBD2. V shed 3 bases and J 4 bases; nucleotides not matched to a gene: 5. The CDR3 sequence is 16 residues long. The germline CDR1 and CDR2 sequences are SGHRS and YFSETQ. The CDR3 DNA is TGCGCCAGCAGCTCCCCCGGGACTAGCGGGGGAGAGACCCAGTACTTC. Translated: CASSSPGTSGGETQYF.

The rearrangement uses TRBV2 and TRBJ2-1; 12 nucleotides match TRBD2. V shed 6 bases and J 4 bases; nucleotides not matched to a gene: 7. Germline V gene sequence: CDR1 SNHLY, CDR2 FYNNEI. There are 16 residues in the CDR3. For the CDR3, the DNA is TGTGCCAGCAGGAAACTAGCGGGGGGTACTTACAATGAGCAGTTCTTC. It encodes CASRKLAGGTYNEQFF.

The chain recombines TRBV10-3 with TRBJ1-6, with 7 nucleotides matching TRBD1. V lost 6 bases to trimming and J lost 5 bases; unmatched junction nucleotides: 7. Germline V gene sequence: CDR1 ENHRY, CDR2 SYGVKD. The CDR3 is made up of 15 amino acids. CDR3 amino acids: CAIRPRDSDNSPLHF. For the CDR3, the DNA is TGTGCCATCAGACCCCGGGACAGTGATAATTCACCCCTCCACTTT.

V is TRBV6-4 and J is TRBJ1-6; D call uncertain. This CDR3 comprises 16 residues. The germline V gene encodes CDR1 MRHNA and CDR2 SNTAGT. V shed 5 bases and J shed 7 bases, with 18 bases lying between them. This chain's CDR3 is CASSPRAGLWNSPLHF. DNA of the CDR3: TGTGCCAGCAGTCCCAGAGCGGGCCTGTGGAATTCACCCCTCCACTTT.

The gene calls are TRBV25-1 and TRBJ2-2; the D gene is possibly TRBD1 (6 bases). The V and J ends lost 5 bases and 6 bases respectively, with 13 bases between them. This CDR3 region has 14 residues. Germline-derived CDR1 and CDR2 are MGHDK and SYGVNS. CDR3 coding DNA: TGTGCCAGCAGTATTACAGGGCTCTCCGGGGAGCTGTTTTTT. Amino acids: CASSITGLSGELFF. Supplemented by reference TRBV25-1 and TRBJ2-2, the full variable domain reads EADIYQTPRYLVIGTGKKITLECSQTMGHDKMYWYQQDPGMELHLIHYSYGVNSTEKGDLSSESTVSRIRTEHFPLTLESARPSHTSQYLCASSITGLSGELFFGEGSRLTVL.

The sample holds a few counts of this clonotype. The chain has TRBV7-8 and TRBJ2-2; TRBD2 matches 12 bases. The CDR3 has 20 amino acids. CDR1 SGHVS and CDR2 FQNEAQ come from the germline V gene. V shed 3 bases and J 1 base; nucleotides not matched to a gene: 12. The CDR3: CASSFASSGRAPLNTGELFF. CDR3 DNA: TGTGCCAGCAGCTTTGCATCTAGCGGGAGGGCCCCGCTGAACACCGGGGAGCTGTTTTTT.

A few counts support this clonotype. The chain has TRBV4-1 and TRBJ2-7; D gene unclear. CDR3 length: 14 residues. V lost 4 bases and J 3 bases, leaving 13 bases between the germline ends. Germline-derived CDR1 and CDR2 are MGHRA and YSYEKL. The CDR3 loop reads CASSPIYRGYEQYF. The CDR3 DNA follows: TGCGCCAGCAGCCCCATCTACCGAGGCTACGAGCAGTACTTC.

Ten or more counts support this clonotype. This rearrangement joins TRBV12-3 or TRBV12-4 to TRBJ2-3; D might be TRBD1 (6 bases). The CDR3 spans 19 residues. Trimming took 4 bases from V and 0 from J, leaving 23 bases between them. This chain's CDR3 is CASSSLGQYSKTSTDTQYF. In DNA, the CDR3 is TGTGCCAGCAGTTCCCTGGGACAATATTCCAAGACTAGCACAGATACGCAGTATTTT.

This clonotype was found many times. The gene calls are TRBV12-3 or TRBV12-4 and TRBJ1-2, with TRBD1 identical over 7 bases. The CDR3 consists of 14 residues. The ends lost 6 bases at V and 2 bases at J; junction bases unmatched: 6. CDR3 loop: CASSRGTVNYGYTF. Here the CDR3 DNA reads TGTGCCAGCAGCCGGGGGACAGTCAACTATGGCTACACCTTC.

The chain couples TRBV29-1 to TRBJ2-3; 12 nucleotides agree with TRBD1. V shed 3 bases, J shed 6 bases, and the junction held 4 bases outside the gene matches. This CDR3 spans 14 amino acids. The V gene's germline CDR1 is SQVTM and CDR2 ANQGSEA. The CDR3 loop is CSVEWDRGQDTQYF. DNA of the CDR3: TGCAGCGTTGAGTGGGACAGGGGGCAGGATACGCAGTATTTT.

The chain couples TRBV5-1 to TRBJ1-1; D may be TRBD1 (5 bases). The V end was cut by 1 base, the J end by 6 bases, with 10 bases between. The CDR3 contains 13 residues. Germline-derived CDR1 and CDR2 are SGHRS and YFSETQ. This CDR3 reads CASSLNQGAEAFF. In nucleotides, the CDR3 is TGCGCCAGCAGCTTGAATCAGGGTGCTGAAGCTTTCTTT. Drawing the rest from reference TRBV5-1 and TRBJ1-1, the complete variable domain is KAGVTQTPRYLIKTRGQQVTLSCSPISGHRSVSWYQQTPGQGLQFLFEYFSETQRNKGNFPGRFSGRQFSNSRSEMNVSTLELGDSALYLCASSLNQGAEAFFGQGTRLTVV.

There are a few counts of this clonotype. The chain links TRBV6-8 to TRBJ1-2; 9 nucleotides agree with TRBD1. Germline V gene lookup returns CDR1 MNHGY and CDR2 SAAAGT. The CDR3 extends over 13 amino acids. The junction had 6 bases not matched to a gene; V was cut back by 6 bases and J by 7 bases. The CDR3 is CASRHRGQGGYTF. The CDR3, as DNA: TGTGCCAGCAGGCACAGGGGGCAAGGTGGCTACACCTTC.

The sample holds a few counts of this clonotype. V gene TRBV6-6 combines with J gene TRBJ2-7, with TRBD2 matching 7 bases. This CDR3 comprises 11 residues. The germline gives CDR1 MNHNY, CDR2 SVGAGI (reference sequence). V was clipped by 7 bases and J by 6 bases; unmatched bases: 3. Written as DNA, the CDR3 is TGTGCCAGCATAGCGGGTACCGAGCAGTACTTC. Its protein is CASIAGTEQYF.

This clonotype has only a few counts. This chain links TRBV7-6 with TRBJ2-5, with 8 nucleotides matching TRBD1. CDR1 is SGHVS and CDR2 is FNYEAQ in the germline V gene. V lost 5 bases, J lost 4 bases, and 3 bases stayed unmatched. The CDR3 length is 13 residues. CDR3 nucleotides: TGTGCCAGCAGCCACGACAGGGGAGAGACCCAGTACTTC. Protein product: CASSHDRGETQYF.

This clonotype was seen repeatedly, ten times or more. This chain uses TRBV5-6 with TRBJ2-1, with 8 bases identical to TRBD2. After removal of 4 bases from V and 13 bases from J, the junction contained 7 bases not matched to a gene. From germline, CDR1 is SGHDT and CDR2 YYEEEE. The CDR3 has 12 residues. The CDR3 reads CASSPTGGQQFF. In DNA, the CDR3 is TGTGCCAGCAGCCCTACGGGAGGGCAACAGTTCTTC.

This chain joins TRBV19 and TRBJ2-5; D is possibly TRBD1 (6 bases). Germline-derived CDR1 and CDR2 are LNHDA and SQIVND (reference sequence). The CDR3 runs 12 residues. The ends were cut back, 8 bases at V and 5 bases at J, with 12 bases in the middle. The DNA of the CDR3 is TGTGCCAGTGCAGGGGAGAGGGAGACCCAGTACTTC. It yields the protein CASAGERETQYF.

This clonotype was observed a few times. V usage is TRBV20-1 and J usage is TRBJ1-1; D might be TRBD1 (5 bases). V lost 5 bases, J lost 1 base, and 11 bases lay in between. CDR3 length: 13 residues. The V gene's germline CDR1 is DFQATT and CDR2 SNEGSKA (reference sequence). DNA for the CDR3: TGCAGTGCTTGGGGGGGGAAGAACACTGAAGCTTTCTTT. This codes for CSAWGGKNTEAFF.

This CDR3 is CSANLGLAGRIQYF. The CDR3 region has the DNA TGCAGTGCTAACCTGGGACTAGCGGGTAGGATTCAGTACTTC. The V gene is TRBV20-1, the J gene TRBJ2-4; TRBD2 agrees at 12 bases. The CDR3 loop spans 14 amino acids. Trimming removed 4 bases from V and 10 bases from J; junction bases left unmatched: 8. The germline V gene has CDR1 DFQATT and CDR2 SNEGSKA (reference sequence).

This clonotype was seen ten or more times. J is TRBJ2-7 and V is TRBV5-4; 9 bases are a match to TRBD1. Per the germline V gene, CDR1 is SGHNT and CDR2 is YYREEE (reference sequence). The length of the CDR3 is 13 residues. Germline trimming cut 4 bases from V and 7 bases from J; bases unmatched to any gene: 6. The CDR3: CASSRQGVGEQYF. As DNA, the CDR3 is TGTGCCAGCAGCCGACAGGGGGTAGGGGAGCAGTACTTC.